The clone carrying this T cell receptor beta chain was counted at least ten times. Its specificity is unknown. This entry is derived from a study of molecular identifiers for immune sequencing clone quantification. Study-level results: Even with around 1 million naive cells present, spiked Jurkat TCR RNA from one cell was reportedly detectable.

TCRdb reprocessed the PCR reads with MiXCR, giving one entry per CDR3 protein. This table has about 330,000 distinct CDR3 sequences, about a quarter appearing once. The CDR3 has 16 amino acids. Per germline, CDR1 SGHDT and CDR2 YYEEEE. With 4 bases removed from V and 1 base from J, the gap between germline ends came to 17 bases. The source of this sequence is a human donor in good health. Some libraries in this study had Jurkat cell RNA spiked in. Sequencing was done on a sample of naive CD8+ T cells from blood, with Jurkat cell RNA spiked in. This sample's subset: FACS-sorted CD8+CD4-CCR7+CD45RA+ naive T cells. The chain combines TRBV5-6 with TRBJ1-2; a possible D gene is TRBD1 (5 bases). This chain's CDR3 is CASSTEDTAYNYGYTF. The DNA of the CDR3 is TGTGCCAGCAGCACCGAGGACACCGCCTATAACTATGGCTACACCTTC.